These 32 T cell receptor beta chains came from one sample sequenced in a study of cytomegalovirus exposure and HLA in healthy donors. The PCR ran on 60 Vbeta and 13 Jbeta primers. Assay used: immunoSEQ multiplex PCR; TCRdb lists only in-frame clones, some missing. The repertoire holds some 160,000 clones, with about two thirds as singletons. Specimen: PBMCs. The receptors originated from a man aged 40-49 years in good health and CMV-seronegative.

The chain links TRBV15 to TRBJ2-1; no firm D call. Per the germline V gene, CDR1 is LNHNV and CDR2 is YYDKDF (reference sequence). Trimming left V 2 bases short and J 3 bases short, with 20 bases between. This CDR3 is built from 18 residues. CDR3 region: CATSRYSAAFGGYNEQFF. CDR3 sequence (DNA): TGTGCCACCAGCAGATATTCCGCGGCATTCGGCGGCTACAATGAGCAGTTCTTC.

V and J are TRBV5-1 and TRBJ1-4; tentative D call: TRBD1 (5 bases). V was pared by 4 bases and J by 7 bases, with 14 bases between. This CDR3 contains 14 residues. Per the germline V gene, CDR1 is SGHRS and CDR2 is YFSETQ. In DNA form, the CDR3 reads TGCGCCAGCAGCCGGGGCGGGGGAAGTGAAAAACTGTTTTTT. Translating it yields CASSRGGGSEKLFF.

The chain employs TRBV19 and TRBJ2-3; 11 nucleotides match TRBD2. J gave up 2 bases and V 4 bases, and 5 bases lay outside the gene matches. CDR3 length equals 16 residues. Per germline, CDR1 LNHDA and CDR2 SQIVND (reference sequence). CDR3 loop: CASSNPLAGDTDTQYF. CDR3 coding DNA: TGTGCCAGTAGTAACCCACTAGCGGGAGACACAGATACGCAGTATTTT.

This clone was seen more than once but under ten times. The chain employs TRBV6-6 and TRBJ2-7; possibly TRBD2 for D (7 bases). The V gene's germline CDR1 is MNHNY and CDR2 SVGAGI (reference sequence). Trimming removed 6 bases from V and 2 bases from J, with 14 bases in between. The CDR3 sequence is 14 residues long. CDR3 DNA sequence: TGTGCCAGCAGCTTCCTGCGGGGGCCCTACGAGCAGTACTTC. Its protein product is CASSFLRGPYEQYF.

J is TRBJ1-4 and V is TRBV7-9; a weak D match, TRBD1 (5 bases). This CDR3 contains 15 residues. The germline V gene has CDR1 SEHNR and CDR2 FQNEAQ (reference sequence). V shed 5 bases and J shed 5 bases, with 15 bases lying between them. CDR3 in DNA: TGTGCCAGCAGCCCGGGGGGGATAAGAAATGAAAAACTGTTTTTT. Amino acids: CASSPGGIRNEKLFF.

V gene TRBV28 combines with J gene TRBJ1-2; TRBD1 agrees at 9 bases. Germline V lookup: CDR1 MDHEN, CDR2 SYDVKM. V lost 4 bases to trimming and J lost 3 bases; unmatched junction nucleotides: 21. The CDR3 runs to 20 residues. The CDR3 loop reads CASSYPPRQFVDRGYYGYTF. In nucleotides, the CDR3 is TGTGCCAGCAGTTATCCCCCCCGGCAATTTGTGGACAGGGGATACTATGGCTACACCTTC.

A few counts support this clone. V usage is TRBV14 and J usage is TRBJ1-1; D gene uncertain. Trimming cost V 0 bases and J 7 bases, with 9 bases left between them. Germline V gene data show CDR1 as SGHDN and CDR2 as FVKESK. The CDR3 contains 13 residues. CDR3 sequence: CASSQDNSCEAFF. The CDR3 region has the DNA TGTGCCAGCAGCCAAGATAACAGTTGTGAAGCTTTCTTT.

This clone came up once. The rearrangement uses TRBV10-3 and TRBJ1-1; the D gene is possibly TRBD1 (5 bases). The CDR3 is made up of 14 amino acids. Germline V gives CDR1 ENHRY, CDR2 SYGVKD. V was trimmed by 6 bases and J by 3 bases, leaving 14 bases between them. CDR3 region: CAIRGGEGDTEAFF. The DNA for the CDR3 is TGTGCCATCAGGGGGGGGGAAGGGGACACTGAAGCTTTCTTT.

The CDR3 nucleotides are TGTGCCAGCAGTCTAGGGAGATTGAACACTGAAGCTTTCTTT. The encoded protein is CASSLGRLNTEAFF. This chain joins TRBV6-5 and TRBJ1-1, with D hard to call. CDR3 length equals 14 residues. Per germline, CDR1 MNHEY and CDR2 SVGAGI. V was shortened by 5 bases and J by 0 bases, with 10 bases between the two germline ends.

The rearrangement joins TRBV6-1 to TRBJ2-7; 8 nucleotides match TRBD2. V dropped 4 bases and J dropped 4; count of bases not matched to a gene: 15. Germline V CDR1 and CDR2: MNHNS, SASEGT. This CDR3 has 17 residues. The CDR3 spells CASSVSVLGGATYEQYF. CDR3 bases: TGTGCCAGCAGTGTATCGGTTCTCGGGGGGGCCACTTACGAGCAGTACTTC.

The chain uses TRBV9 and TRBJ1-1; the D is unclear. CDR3 length: 16 amino acids. Trimming left V 0 bases short and J 0 bases short, with 12 bases between. Germline V gene sequence: CDR1 SGDLS, CDR2 YYNGEE. CDR3 protein: CASSVVRGRMNTEAFF. CDR3 nucleotides: TGTGCCAGCAGCGTAGTGAGAGGGAGAATGAACACTGAAGCTTTCTTT.

The J gene is TRBJ1-1, the V gene TRBV6-5; D unclear. The length of the CDR3 is 13 residues. CDR1 and CDR2 from the germline V gene are MNHEY and SVGAGI. V dropped 8 bases and J dropped 11 bases, with 21 bases sitting between them. The CDR3 sequence: CASRGYSGREAFF. The CDR3 DNA follows: TGTGCCAGCCGGGGTTACAGCGGGCGTGAGGCTTTCTTT.

This clone has only a few counts. The chain recombines TRBV27 with TRBJ2-7; D possibly corresponds to TRBD2 (6 bases). The germline V gene has CDR1 MNHEY and CDR2 SMNVEV (reference sequence). Trimming pared 3 bases from V and 3 bases from J, leaving 9 bases between. The CDR3 runs 13 residues. The CDR3 DNA reads TGTGCCAGCAGTTTGGCCGGGGGCTACGAGCAGTACTTC. It translates to CASSLAGGYEQYF.

This chain uses TRBV5-4 with TRBJ2-1; the D is unclear. Germline values: CDR1 SGHNT, CDR2 YYREEE (reference sequence). CDR3 size: 16 residues. Trimming left V 4 bases short and J 0 bases short, with 14 bases between. CDR3 sequence (DNA): TGTGCCAGCAGCCTGGGCCGCGGTGGCTCCTACAATGAGCAGTTCTTC. Translating gives CASSLGRGGSYNEQFF.

The rearrangement joins TRBV2 to TRBJ2-1; tentative D call: TRBD1 (5 bases). The germline CDR1 and CDR2 sequences are SNHLY and FYNNEI. V lost 6 bases and J 5 bases, leaving 20 bases between the germline ends. The CDR3 covers 16 residues. Written as DNA, the CDR3 is TGTGCCAGCAGCTACTATAAGGGGAATCGGGACAATGAGCAGTTCTTC. Protein product: CASSYYKGNRDNEQFF. The full variable domain, completed using reference TRBV2 and TRBJ2-1, is EPEVTQTPSHQVTQMGQEVILRCVPISNHLYFYWYRQILGQKVEFLVSFYNNEISEKSEIFDDQFSVERPDGSNFTLKIRSTKLEDSAMYFCASSYYKGNRDNEQFFGPGTRLTVL.

The sample holds a few counts of this clone. The V gene is TRBV19, the J gene TRBJ2-3; tentative D call: TRBD2 (6 bases). This CDR3 spans 17 amino acids. The V end lost 5 bases, the J end lost 3 bases, and 21 bases lay between the germline ends. Germline V CDR1 and CDR2: LNHDA, SQIVND (reference sequence). In nucleotides, the CDR3 is TGTGCCAGTAGTCTGAAAATATCGGGAGTTTTAACAGATACGCAGTATTTT. It specifies CASSLKISGVLTDTQYF.

This clone was counted a few times. V is TRBV6-5 and J is TRBJ1-5, with D perhaps matching TRBD1 (6 bases). Trimming left V 6 bases short and J 5 bases short, with 14 bases between. CDR1 is MNHEY, CDR2 SVGAGI, per germline. The CDR3 sequence is 14 residues long. The CDR3, as DNA: TGTGCCAGCAGCTCGACAGGTCGGGATCAGCCCCAGCATTTT. Encoded protein: CASSSTGRDQPQHF.

The chain has TRBV7-6 and TRBJ2-5; 12 bases align to TRBD2. V gave up 2 bases and J gave up 2 bases; unmatched junction bases: 3. Germline CDR1 SGHVS, CDR2 FNYEAQ. The CDR3 loop spans 16 amino acids. In DNA, the CDR3 is TGTGCCAGCAGCTTACTAGCGGGAGGGCCTCAAGAGACCCAGTACTTC. Translated, it gives CASSLLAGGPQETQYF. The whole variable domain, filled in from reference TRBV7-6 and TRBJ2-5, reads GAGVSQSPRYKVTKRGQDVALRCDPISGHVSLYWYRQALGQGPEFLTYFNYEAQQDKSGLPNDRFSAERPEGSISTLTIQRTEQRDSAMYRCASSLLAGGPQETQYFGPGTRLLVL.

V gene TRBV19 combines with J gene TRBJ1-1; TRBD1 aligns across 7 bases. With V trimmed by 4 bases and J by 4 bases, 9 bases remained unmatched. Germline V CDR1 and CDR2: LNHDA, SQIVND (reference sequence). CDR3 length: 15 amino acids. The CDR3 DNA sequence: TGTGCCAGTAGTACTCCCAGGGGGGAGGCCACTGAAGCTTTCTTT. This codes for CASSTPRGEATEAFF.

The V gene is TRBV5-4, the J gene TRBJ1-2; tentative D call: TRBD1 (6 bases). Germline-derived CDR1 and CDR2 are SGHNT and YYREEE (reference sequence). Trimming pared 4 bases from V and 2 bases from J, leaving 15 bases between. The CDR3 runs to 15 residues. The DNA of the CDR3 is TGTGCCAGCAGCCGTTCCGGACAGTTCAACTATGGCTACACCTTC. Protein: CASSRSGQFNYGYTF.

The rearrangement links TRBV5-1 to TRBJ2-7; no reliable D call. Trimming removed 0 bases from V and 9 bases from J, with 13 bases in between. CDR3 length equals 13 residues. CDR1 SGHRS and CDR2 YFSETQ come from the germline V gene. CDR3 coding DNA: TGCGCCAGCAGCTTGGATTCTCAGTCTGGGCAGTACTTC. Its translation is CASSLDSQSGQYF.

The V gene is TRBV7-8, the J gene TRBJ2-5, with 7 nucleotides matching TRBD1. The better agreement between TRBJ2-7 and the DNA end casts doubt on the J call. CDR3 length equals 15 residues. Germline CDR1 SGHVS, CDR2 FQNEAQ. The CDR3 protein is CASSLMGQKTYEQYF. CDR3 DNA sequence: TGTGCCAGCAGCTTGATGGGACAGAAGACCTACGAGCAGTACTTC.

The V gene is TRBV6-5, the J gene TRBJ2-1; maybe TRBD2 (5 bases). V lost 0 bases and J lost 8, with 8 bases in between. Germline loops: CDR1 MNHEY, CDR2 SVGAGI. The CDR3 runs 13 residues. CDR3 amino acids: CASSYSFGDEQFF. CDR3 DNA sequence: TGTGCCAGCAGTTACTCCTTCGGGGATGAGCAGTTCTTC.

The V and J genes are TRBV5-4 and TRBJ1-4; possible D gene TRBD1, 6 bases. Between the trimmed V and J ends, which lost 4 bases and 6 bases, there was a span of 13 bases. The CDR3 runs to 14 residues. Germline V gene lookup returns CDR1 SGHNT and CDR2 YYREEE (reference sequence). The CDR3 DNA reads TGTGCCAGCAGCCAGGGGACGGAAGATGAAAAACTGTTTTTT. Translated, it gives CASSQGTEDEKLFF. Full variable domain (rest looked up from reference TRBV5-4 and TRBJ1-4): ETGVTQSPTHLIKTRGQQVTLRCSSQSGHNTVSWYQQALGQGPQFIFQYYREEENGRGNFPPRFSGLQFPNYSSELNVNALELDDSALYLCASSQGTEDEKLFFGSGTQLSVL.

This clone was counted only a few times. This chain links TRBV7-8 with TRBJ1-2; no clear D gene. Trimming cost V 5 bases and J 11 bases, with 18 bases left between them. The germline gives CDR1 SGHVS, CDR2 FQNEAQ. The length of the CDR3 is 13 residues. CDR3 residues: CASSAGIDVRYTF. The DNA for the CDR3 is TGTGCCAGCAGCGCCGGGATCGACGTGCGGTACACCTTC.

This clone was seen only a few times. In DNA form, the CDR3 reads TGTGCCAGCAGTAAAAGCGGGGGGCCTTTCGAGCAGTACTTC. It translates to CASSKSGGPFEQYF. This chain connects TRBV7-2 to TRBJ2-7, with 9 bases lining up with TRBD2. This CDR3 comprises 14 residues. Germline trimming cut 6 bases from V and 6 bases from J; bases unmatched to any gene: 9. Per the germline V gene, CDR1 is SGHTA and CDR2 is FQGNSA.

This clone appeared a single time. This chain connects TRBV5-6 to TRBJ2-1, with D perhaps TRBD2 (5 bases). The V end was cut by 1 base, the J end by 8 bases, with 19 bases between. The CDR3 is 16 residues long. The V gene's germline CDR1 is SGHDT and CDR2 YYEEEE. The CDR3 region is CASSLRSGIMSDEQFF. CDR3 bases: TGTGCCAGCAGCTTGCGTTCGGGAATAATGAGCGATGAGCAGTTCTTC. Looking up the rest from reference TRBV5-6 and TRBJ2-1 gives the full variable domain: DAGVTQSPTHLIKTRGQQVTLRCSPKSGHDTVSWYQQALGQGPQFIFQYYEEEERQRGNFPDRFSGHQFPNYSSELNVNALLLGDSALYLCASSLRSGIMSDEQFFGPGTRLTVL.

This chain links TRBV7-6 with TRBJ1-4; D is possibly TRBD1 (5 bases). Germline loops: CDR1 SGHVS, CDR2 FNYEAQ. The V gene lost 5 bases and the J gene lost 6 bases, with 16 bases spanning the gap. The CDR3 has 15 amino acids. The CDR3 loop is CASSAGHRPDEKLFF. CDR3 DNA: TGTGCCAGCAGCGCCGGACACCGCCCGGATGAAAAACTGTTTTTT.

A few counts support this clone. V gene TRBV5-6 combines with J gene TRBJ2-1; D may be TRBD2 (5 bases). This CDR3 spans 16 amino acids. Germline lookup yields CDR1 SGHDT and CDR2 YYEEEE. The ends were cut back, 4 bases at V and 0 bases at J, with 14 bases in the middle. CDR3 coding DNA: TGTGCCAGCAGCGACTTGAGCGGTGCCTCCTACAATGAGCAGTTCTTC. It specifies CASSDLSGASYNEQFF. Variable domain in full (rest from reference TRBV5-6 and TRBJ2-1): DAGVTQSPTHLIKTRGQQVTLRCSPKSGHDTVSWYQQALGQGPQFIFQYYEEEERQRGNFPDRFSGHQFPNYSSELNVNALLLGDSALYLCASSDLSGASYNEQFFGPGTRLTVL.

The chain couples TRBV6-5 to TRBJ2-3, with D maybe TRBD2 (5 bases). Trimming pared 2 bases from V and 1 base from J, leaving 10 bases between. CDR3 length: 15 amino acids. Germline loops: CDR1 MNHEY, CDR2 SVGAGI. The CDR3 is CASSYEGQRTDTQYF. The CDR3 region has the DNA TGTGCCAGCAGTTACGAGGGCCAACGCACAGATACGCAGTATTTT.

The V and J genes are TRBV2 and TRBJ2-7, with 12 positions matching TRBD2. Trimming removed 3 bases from V and 3 bases from J; junction bases left unmatched: 3. The CDR3 length is 15 residues. Germline V lookup: CDR1 SNHLY, CDR2 FYNNEI. The CDR3 region has the DNA TGTGCCAGCAGTGAGTCACTAGCGGGGGGCTACGAGCAGTACTTC. Translated, it gives CASSESLAGGYEQYF.

This chain links TRBV7-2 with TRBJ2-5, with D tentatively TRBD2 (7 bases). The V end lost 5 bases, the J end lost 5 bases, and 12 bases lay between the germline ends. This CDR3 has 13 amino acids. Germline V gives CDR1 SGHTA, CDR2 FQGNSA. CDR3 nucleotides: TGTGCCAGCAGCCGGGGGGCGTGGGAGACCCAGTACTTC. It translates to CASSRGAWETQYF.